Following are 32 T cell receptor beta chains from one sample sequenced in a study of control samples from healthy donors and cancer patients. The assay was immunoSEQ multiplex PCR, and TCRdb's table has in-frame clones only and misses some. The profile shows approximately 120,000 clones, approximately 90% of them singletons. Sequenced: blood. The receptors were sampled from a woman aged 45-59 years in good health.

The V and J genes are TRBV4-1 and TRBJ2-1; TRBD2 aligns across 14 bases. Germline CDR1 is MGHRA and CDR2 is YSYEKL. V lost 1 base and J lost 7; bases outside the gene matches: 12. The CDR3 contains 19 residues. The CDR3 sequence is CASSQAGTSGGQVANEQFF. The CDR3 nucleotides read TGCGCCAGCAGCCAAGCCGGGACTAGCGGGGGCCAAGTCGCGAATGAGCAGTTCTTC.

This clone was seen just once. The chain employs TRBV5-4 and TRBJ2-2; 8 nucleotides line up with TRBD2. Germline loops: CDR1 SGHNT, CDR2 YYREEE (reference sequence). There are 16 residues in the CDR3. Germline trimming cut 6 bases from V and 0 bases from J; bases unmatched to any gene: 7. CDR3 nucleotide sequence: TGTGCCAGCATGGGTAGCGGGACCGCGAACACCGGGGAGCTGTTTTTT. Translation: CASMGSGTANTGELFF.

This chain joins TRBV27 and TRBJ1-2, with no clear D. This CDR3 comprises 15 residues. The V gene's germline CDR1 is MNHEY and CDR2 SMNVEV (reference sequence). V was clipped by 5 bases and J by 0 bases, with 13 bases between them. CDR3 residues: CASSPPGVTNYGYTF. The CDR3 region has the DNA TGTGCCAGCAGTCCCCCCGGGGTCACTAACTATGGCTACACCTTC.

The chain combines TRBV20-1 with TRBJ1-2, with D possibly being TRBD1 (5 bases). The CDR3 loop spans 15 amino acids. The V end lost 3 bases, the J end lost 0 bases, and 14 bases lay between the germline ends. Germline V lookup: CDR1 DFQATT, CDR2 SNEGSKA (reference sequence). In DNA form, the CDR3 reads TGCAGTGCTAGTCCGTCTCAGGGCGCTAACTATGGCTACACCTTC. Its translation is CSASPSQGANYGYTF.

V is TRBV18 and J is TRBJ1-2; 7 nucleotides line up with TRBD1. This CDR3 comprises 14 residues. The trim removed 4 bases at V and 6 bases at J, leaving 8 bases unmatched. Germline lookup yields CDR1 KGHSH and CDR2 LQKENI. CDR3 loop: CASSREGGEDGYTF. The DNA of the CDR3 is TGTGCCAGCTCACGGGAAGGGGGCGAGGATGGCTACACCTTC.

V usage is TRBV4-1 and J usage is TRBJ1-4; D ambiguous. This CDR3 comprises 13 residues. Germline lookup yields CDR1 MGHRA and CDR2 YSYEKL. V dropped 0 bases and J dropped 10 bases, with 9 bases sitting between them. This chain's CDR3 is CASSQDSGLKLFF. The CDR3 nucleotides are TGCGCCAGCAGCCAAGATAGTGGTTTAAAACTGTTTTTT.

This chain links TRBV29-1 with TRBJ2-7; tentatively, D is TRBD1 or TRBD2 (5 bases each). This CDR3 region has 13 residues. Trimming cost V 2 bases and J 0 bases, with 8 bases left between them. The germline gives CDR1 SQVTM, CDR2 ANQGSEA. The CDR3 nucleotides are TGCAGCGTTGAATCGGGGACCTCCTACGAGCAGTACTTC. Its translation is CSVESGTSYEQYF.

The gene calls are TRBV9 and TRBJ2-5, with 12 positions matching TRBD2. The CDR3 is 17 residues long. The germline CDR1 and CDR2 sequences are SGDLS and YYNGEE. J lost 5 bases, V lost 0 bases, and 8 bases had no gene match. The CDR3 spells CASSVAPSGGARETQYF. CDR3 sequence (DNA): TGTGCCAGCAGCGTAGCTCCTAGCGGGGGGGCCCGTGAGACCCAGTACTTC.

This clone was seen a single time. The CDR3 spells CASSLGLKRTDTQYF. The CDR3, as DNA: TGTGCCAGCAGCTTGGGATTAAAACGCACAGATACGCAGTATTTT. This rearrangement joins TRBV7-8 to TRBJ2-3; D call uncertain. V lost 3 bases, J lost 1 base, and 11 bases lay in between. CDR1 is SGHVS, CDR2 FQNEAQ, per germline. There are 15 residues in the CDR3.

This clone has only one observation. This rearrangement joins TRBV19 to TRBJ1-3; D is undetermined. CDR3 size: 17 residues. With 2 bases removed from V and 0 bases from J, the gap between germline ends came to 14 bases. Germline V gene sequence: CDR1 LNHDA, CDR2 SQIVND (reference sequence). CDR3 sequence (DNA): TGTGCCAGTAGTATATCCCCGACTAGTAACTCTGGAAACACCATATATTTT. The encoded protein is CASSISPTSNSGNTIYF.

CDR3 sequence (DNA): TGTGCCAGCAGCTTTAGAGGGCGAGCTAGCCCCCAATCGAAGCAGTTCTTC. It specifies CASSFRGRASPQSKQFF. The rearrangement joins TRBV7-2 to TRBJ2-1; D may be TRBD2 (5 bases). Germline values: CDR1 SGHTA, CDR2 FQGNSA. Trimming cost V 3 bases and J 11 bases, with 26 bases left between them. This CDR3 is built from 17 residues.

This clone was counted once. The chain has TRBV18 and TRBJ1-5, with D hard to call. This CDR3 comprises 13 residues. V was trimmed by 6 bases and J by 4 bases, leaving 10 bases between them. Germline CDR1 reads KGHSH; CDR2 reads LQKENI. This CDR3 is CASSEEGNQPQHF. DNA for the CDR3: TGTGCCAGCTCGGAGGAAGGGAATCAGCCCCAGCATTTT. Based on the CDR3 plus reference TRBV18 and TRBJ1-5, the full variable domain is NAGVMQNPRHLVRRRGQEARLRCSPMKGHSHVYWYRQLPEEGLKFMVYLQKENIIDESGMPKERFSAEFPKEGPSILRIQQVVRGDSAAYFCASSEEGNQPQHFGDGTRLSIL.

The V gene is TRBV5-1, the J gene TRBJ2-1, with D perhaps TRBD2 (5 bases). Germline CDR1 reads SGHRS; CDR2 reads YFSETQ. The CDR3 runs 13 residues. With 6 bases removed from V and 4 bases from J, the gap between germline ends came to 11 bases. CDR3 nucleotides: TGCGCCAGCACCGGGGATCTGTACAATGAGCAGTTCTTC. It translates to CASTGDLYNEQFF.

This CDR3 is CASSVDSPNTQYF. The DNA of the CDR3 is TGTGCCAGCAGCGTAGATTCCCCGAACACCCAGTACTTC. V and J are TRBV9 and TRBJ2-5; D gene unclear. This CDR3 is 13 amino acids long. With 0 bases removed from V and 8 bases from J, the gap between germline ends came to 11 bases. Germline V gives CDR1 SGDLS, CDR2 YYNGEE.

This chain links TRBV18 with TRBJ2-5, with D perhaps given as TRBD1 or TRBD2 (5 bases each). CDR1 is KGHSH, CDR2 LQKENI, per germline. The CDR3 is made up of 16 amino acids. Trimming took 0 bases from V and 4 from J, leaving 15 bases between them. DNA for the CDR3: TGTGCCAGCTCACCACCGTCAGGGCGTCGGGGAGAGACCCAGTACTTC. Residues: CASSPPSGRRGETQYF.

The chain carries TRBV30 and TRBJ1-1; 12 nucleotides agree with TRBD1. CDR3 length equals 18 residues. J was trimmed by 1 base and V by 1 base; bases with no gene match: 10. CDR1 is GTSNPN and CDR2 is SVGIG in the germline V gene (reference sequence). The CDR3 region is CAWSDRGQGASRNTEAFF. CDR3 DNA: TGTGCCTGGAGTGACCGGGGACAGGGGGCGAGCAGGAACACTGAAGCTTTCTTT.

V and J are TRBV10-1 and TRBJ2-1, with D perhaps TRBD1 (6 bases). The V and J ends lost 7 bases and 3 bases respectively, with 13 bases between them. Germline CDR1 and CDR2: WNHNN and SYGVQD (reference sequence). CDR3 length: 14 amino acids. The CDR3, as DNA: TGCGCCAGCACCCAGGGGCTCGGCTACAATGAGCAGTTCTTC. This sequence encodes CASTQGLGYNEQFF.

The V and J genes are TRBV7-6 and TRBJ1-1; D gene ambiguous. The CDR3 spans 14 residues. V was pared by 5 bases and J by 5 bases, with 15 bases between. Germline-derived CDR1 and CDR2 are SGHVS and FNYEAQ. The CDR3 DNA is TGTGCCAGCAGCCCATACGGTGCGGTGACTGAAGCTTTCTTT. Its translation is CASSPYGAVTEAFF.

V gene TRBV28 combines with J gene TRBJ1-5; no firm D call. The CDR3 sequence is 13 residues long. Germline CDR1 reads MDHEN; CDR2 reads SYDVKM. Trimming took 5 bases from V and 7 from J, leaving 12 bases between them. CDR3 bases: TGTGCCAGCAGTCTGCCGGCGAACCAGCCCCAGCATTTT. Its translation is CASSLPANQPQHF.

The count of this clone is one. CDR3 in amino acids: CASSLVREPYEQYF. CDR3 DNA sequence: TGCGCCAGCAGCTTGGTCAGAGAGCCCTACGAGCAGTACTTC. The V gene is TRBV5-1, the J gene TRBJ2-7, with D unclear. Trimming left V 0 bases short and J 2 bases short, with 9 bases between. The CDR3 has 14 amino acids. Germline CDR1 is SGHRS and CDR2 is YFSETQ.

CDR3 DNA: TGTGCCAGCAGCTCCGTCGGAGAGACCCAGTACTTC. It encodes CASSSVGETQYF. This chain links TRBV27 with TRBJ2-5; D gene uncertain. The CDR3 runs to 12 residues. With 6 bases removed from V and 4 bases from J, the gap between germline ends came to 9 bases. The germline V gene encodes CDR1 MNHEY and CDR2 SMNVEV (reference sequence).

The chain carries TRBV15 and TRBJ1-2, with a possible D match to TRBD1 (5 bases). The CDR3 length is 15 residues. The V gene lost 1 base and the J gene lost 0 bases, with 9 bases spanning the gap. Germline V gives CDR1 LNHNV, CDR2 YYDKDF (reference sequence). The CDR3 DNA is TGTGCCACCAGCAGAGGACAGTTTGCTAACTATGGCTACACCTTC. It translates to CATSRGQFANYGYTF.

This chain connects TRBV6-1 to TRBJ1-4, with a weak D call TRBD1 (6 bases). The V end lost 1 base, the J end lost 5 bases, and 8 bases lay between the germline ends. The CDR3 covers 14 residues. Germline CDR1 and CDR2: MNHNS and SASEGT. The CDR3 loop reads CASSEGQGNEKLFF. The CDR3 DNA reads TGTGCCAGCAGTGAAGGGCAGGGGAATGAAAAACTGTTTTTT.

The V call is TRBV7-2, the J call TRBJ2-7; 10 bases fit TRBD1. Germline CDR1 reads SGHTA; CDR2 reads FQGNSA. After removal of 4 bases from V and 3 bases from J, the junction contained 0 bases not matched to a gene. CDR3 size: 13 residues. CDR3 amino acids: CASSWDRGYEQYV. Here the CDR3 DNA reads TGTGCCAGCAGCTGGGACAGGGGCTACGAGCAGTACGTC.

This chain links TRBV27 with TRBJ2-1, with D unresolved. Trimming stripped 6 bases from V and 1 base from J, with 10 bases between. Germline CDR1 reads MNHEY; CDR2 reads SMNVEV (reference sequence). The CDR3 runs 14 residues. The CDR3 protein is CASSPGRSYNEQFF. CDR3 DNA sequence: TGTGCCAGCAGCCCCGGACGTTCCTACAATGAGCAGTTCTTC.

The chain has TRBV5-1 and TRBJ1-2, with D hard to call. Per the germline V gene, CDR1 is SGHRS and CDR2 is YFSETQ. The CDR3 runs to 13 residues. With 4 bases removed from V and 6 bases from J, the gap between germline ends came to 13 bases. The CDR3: CASSSGFRDGYTF. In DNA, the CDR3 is TGCGCCAGCAGCAGCGGGTTCCGGGATGGCTACACCTTC.

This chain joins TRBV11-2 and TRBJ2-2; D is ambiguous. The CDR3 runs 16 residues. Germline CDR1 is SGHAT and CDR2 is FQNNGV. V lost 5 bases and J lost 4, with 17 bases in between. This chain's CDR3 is CASSTHSTTVTGELFF. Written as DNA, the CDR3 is TGTGCCAGCAGCACTCACTCAACTACCGTCACCGGGGAGCTGTTTTTT.

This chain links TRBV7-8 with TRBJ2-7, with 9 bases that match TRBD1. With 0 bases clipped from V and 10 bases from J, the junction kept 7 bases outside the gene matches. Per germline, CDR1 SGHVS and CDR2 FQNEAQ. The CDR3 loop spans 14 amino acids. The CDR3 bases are TGTGCCAGCAGCTTAGCTGGGGGACAGGGACACCAGTACTTC. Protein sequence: CASSLAGGQGHQYF.

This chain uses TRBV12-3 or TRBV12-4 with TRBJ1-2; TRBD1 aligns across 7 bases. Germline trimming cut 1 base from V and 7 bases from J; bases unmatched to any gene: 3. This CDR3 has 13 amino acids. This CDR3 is CASSLGTGPGYTF. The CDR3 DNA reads TGTGCCAGCAGTTTAGGGACAGGCCCTGGCTACACCTTC.

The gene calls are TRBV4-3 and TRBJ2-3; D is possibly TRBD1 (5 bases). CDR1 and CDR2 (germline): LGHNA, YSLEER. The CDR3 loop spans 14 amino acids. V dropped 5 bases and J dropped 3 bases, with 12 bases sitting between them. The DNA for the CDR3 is TGCGCCAGCAGCAAGACTCCAGGGACAGATACGCAGTATTTT. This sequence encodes CASSKTPGTDTQYF.

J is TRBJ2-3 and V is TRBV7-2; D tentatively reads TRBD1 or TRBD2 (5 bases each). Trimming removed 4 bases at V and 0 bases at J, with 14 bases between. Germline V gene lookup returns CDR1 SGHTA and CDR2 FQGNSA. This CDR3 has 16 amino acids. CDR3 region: CASSYRDGRSTDTQYF. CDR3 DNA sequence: TGTGCCAGCAGCTACCGGGACGGCAGGAGCACAGATACGCAGTATTTT.

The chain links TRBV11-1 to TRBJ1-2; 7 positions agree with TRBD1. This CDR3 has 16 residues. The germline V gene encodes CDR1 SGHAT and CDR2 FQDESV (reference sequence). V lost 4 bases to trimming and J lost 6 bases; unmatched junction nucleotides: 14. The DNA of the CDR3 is TGTGCCAGCAGCTCCATGCCTCGGGACAGAGCGAATGGCTACACCTTC. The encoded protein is CASSSMPRDRANGYTF.